The rows below give T cell receptor beta chains drawn from one sample of a study of cytomegalovirus exposure and HLA in healthy donors. Data came from immunoSEQ multiplex PCR; TCRdb stores just in-frame clones and leaves some out. The repertoire holds about 190,000 clones, about three quarters seen once, with around 0.99% in the top ten. Input material: PBMCs. All receptors derive from a woman aged 40 to 50 in good health and CMV-seronegative. Both conserved end residues are part of each CDR3.

TRBV10-3,CAISDGDHGELFF
TRBV15,CATSRAGTGAFYGYTF
TRBV19,CASSIPTGGYGYTF
TRBV11-3,CASTGVGEQFF
TRBV18,CASSLNLVSNTEAFF
TRBV11-2,CASSLGGRGLSSPLHF
TRBV2,CASSVSGDTEAFF
TRBV9,CASSAGLSLETQYF
TRBV5-1,CASSLWGAGETQYF
TRBV11-2,CASSLPPPSGTGSYNEQFF
TRBV27,CASSTYGQGGETQYF
TRBV9,CASSVFTGTSHNEQFF
TRBV13,CASSRRASPGAGPDTQYF
TRBV19,CASADPSHMNTEAFF
TRBV19,CASSIDLLAGTYEQYF
TRBV6-1,CASSETRIETQYF
TRBV9,CASSSPKGGLVADTQYF
TRBV10-3,CAINAGNYGYTF
TRBV19,CASSTGGQKAFF
TRBV7-3,CASSLLREGSYEQYF
TRBV9,CASSDGTSSWVHEQFF
TRBV7-2,CASSLGHTSGQDTQYF
TRBV30,CAWSITGVGVNTQYF
TRBV9,CASSEGTGVNTEAFF
TRBV7-9,CSSSPAGSTGANVLTF
TRBV6-6,CASSDRGTEAFF
TRBV7-8,CASSSGQYNEQFF
TRBV30,CAWSSLAGRYEQYF
TRBV19,CASSSRTGRYEQYF
TRBV7-9,CASSRTSGRLWETQYF
TRBV7-9,CASSPDTGELFF
TRBV5-4,CASRRAGTGAGGYTF
TRBV13,CASRIGSRDTQYF
TRBV6-1,CASSELSYNEQFF
TRBV30,CAWNGGQQANYGYTF
TRBV6-5,CASSRSSIGELFF